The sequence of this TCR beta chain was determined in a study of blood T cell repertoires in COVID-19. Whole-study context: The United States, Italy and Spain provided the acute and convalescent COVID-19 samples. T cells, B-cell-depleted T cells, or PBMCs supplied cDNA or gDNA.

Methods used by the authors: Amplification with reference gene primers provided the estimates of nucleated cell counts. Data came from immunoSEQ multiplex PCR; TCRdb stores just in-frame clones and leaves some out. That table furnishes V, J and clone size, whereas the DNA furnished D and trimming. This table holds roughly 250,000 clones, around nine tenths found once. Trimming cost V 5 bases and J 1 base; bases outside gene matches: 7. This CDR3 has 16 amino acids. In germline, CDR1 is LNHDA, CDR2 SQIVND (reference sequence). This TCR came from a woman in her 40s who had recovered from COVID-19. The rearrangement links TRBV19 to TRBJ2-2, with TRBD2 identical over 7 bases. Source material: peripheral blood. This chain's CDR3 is CASSATGLQNTGELFF. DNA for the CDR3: TGTGCCAGTAGTGCGACGGGACTACAGAACACCGGGGAGCTGTTTTTT.